This T cell receptor beta chain was recovered during a study of graft-versus-host responses after intestinal transplantation. Study summary: The whole recipient group had anti-thymocyte globulin induction followed by tacrolimus and steroids for three to four years.

Comments on this clone: Its antigen is as yet unknown.

Time point in this sample: postoperative day 105 after intestinal transplantation (dayNNNN = postoperative day). Study conclusions and caveats: Circulating GvH clones peaking coincided with falling HvG clones soon after transplant. Some patients had graft-donor T cell macrochimerism, and their allografts showed high graft-versus-host to host-versus-graft clonal ratios. Recipient marrow showed GvH clones, some seen first in ileum or blood.

TCRdb's table, derived via immunoSEQ multiplex PCR, lists solely in-frame clones and lacks some. This sample carries over 9,000 clones, 80% to 95% of them seen once, and the ten largest clones take 3% to 4%. Sequenced here: PBMCs, sampled 105 days after intestinal transplantation. The clonotype originates from a human patient who received an intestinal transplant, so some T cells may come from the graft donor.

CDR3 amino acids: CASSVTVTGELFF. CDR3 bases: TGTGCCAGCAGCGTAACAGTGACCGGGGAGCTGTTTTTT. The rearrangement joins TRBV9 to TRBJ2-2; D remains ambiguous. With 1 base removed from V and 5 bases from J, the gap between germline ends came to 6 bases. The CDR3 totals 13 residues. The germline CDR1 and CDR2 sequences are SGDLS and YYNGEE.